The rows below give T cell receptor beta chains drawn from one sample of a study of T-cell reconstitution after alpha-beta-depleted transplantation in children. TCRdb passed the PCR reads through MiXCR, listing each CDR3 protein once. The sample lists approximately 500,000 distinct CDR3 sequences, about 10% occurring once. Sequencing was performed on PBMCs, taken before TCRalphabeta/CD19-depleted stem cell transplant. These receptors all come from a child aged 2-15 years with inherited bone marrow failure, due to receive a stem cell transplant. Both conserved end residues are part of each CDR3. A D gene is named only where the DNA matches it firmly. The size of a clone is reported for some rows only, either as once, few or many, or as a class for expanded clones.

abundance: many; j_gene: TRBJ2-1; d_gene: TRBD2; v_gene: TRBV7-8; CDR3aa: CASSQAGDLNEQFF; CDR3nt: TGTGCCAGCAGCCAAGCGGGAGATCTGAATGAGCAGTTCTTC
abundance: few; j_gene: TRBJ1-6; d_gene: .; v_gene: TRBV12-3/TRBV12-4; CDR3aa: CASKPPLRNNSPLHF; CDR3nt: TGTGCCAGCAAACCCCCCCTGAGGAATAATTCACCCCTCCACTTT
abundance: many; j_gene: TRBJ1-4; d_gene: TRBD1; v_gene: TRBV12-3/TRBV12-4; CDR3aa: CASSTNRGATNEKLFF; CDR3nt: TGTGCCAGCAGTACAAACAGGGGCGCAACTAATGAAAAACTGTTTTTT
abundance: many; j_gene: TRBJ1-1; d_gene: .; v_gene: TRBV28; CDR3aa: CATRGHWTNTEAFF; CDR3nt: TGTGCCACCCGGGGTCACTGGACGAACACTGAAGCTTTCTTT
abundance: many; j_gene: TRBJ2-7; d_gene: .; v_gene: TRBV20-1; CDR3aa: CSARTPGRFYEQYF; CDR3nt: TGCAGTGCTCGGACCCCGGGGAGATTCTACGAGCAGTACTTC
abundance: .; j_gene: TRBJ2-5; d_gene: .; v_gene: TRBV27; CDR3aa: CASRQGSGTQYF; CDR3nt: TGTGCCAGCAGACAGGGCTCGGGGACCCAGTACTTC
abundance: many; j_gene: TRBJ2-7; d_gene: TRBD2; v_gene: TRBV12-3/TRBV12-4; CDR3aa: CASSYPEGAGGYEQYF; CDR3nt: TGTGCCAGCAGCTACCCTGAGGGAGCGGGAGGTTACGAGCAGTACTTC
abundance: many; j_gene: TRBJ2-7; d_gene: TRBD2; v_gene: TRBV6-5; CDR3aa: CASSYRLAGAYEQYF; CDR3nt: TGTGCCAGCAGTTACCGGCTAGCGGGAGCCTACGAGCAGTACTTC
abundance: .; j_gene: TRBJ1-2; d_gene: TRBD1; v_gene: TRBV4-3; CDR3aa: CASSHRTGEGYYGYTF; CDR3nt: TGCGCCAGCAGCCACCGGACAGGGGAGGGCTACTATGGCTACACCTTC
abundance: many; j_gene: TRBJ2-5; d_gene: .; v_gene: TRBV9; CDR3aa: CASSRVVSQETQYF; CDR3nt: TGTGCCAGCAGCCGGGTGGTCAGCCAAGAGACCCAGTACTTC
abundance: many; j_gene: TRBJ1-2; d_gene: .; v_gene: TRBV10-3; CDR3aa: CAISDSGRVDYGYTF; CDR3nt: TGTGCCATCAGTGATTCGGGTCGGGTGGACTATGGCTACACCTTC
abundance: many; j_gene: TRBJ2-7; d_gene: TRBD2; v_gene: TRBV28; CDR3aa: CASSYTSGKANEQYF; CDR3nt: TGTGCCAGCAGTTATACTAGCGGGAAGGCTAACGAGCAGTACTTC
abundance: .; j_gene: TRBJ2-7; d_gene: TRBD2; v_gene: TRBV20-1; CDR3aa: CSAPLVAGPYEQYF; CDR3nt: TGCAGTGCTCCGCTTGTAGCGGGGCCCTACGAGCAGTACTTC
abundance: many; j_gene: TRBJ2-1; d_gene: .; v_gene: TRBV4-3; CDR3aa: CASSQDWVRLYSYNEQFF; CDR3nt: TGCGCCAGCAGCCAAGATTGGGTTCGCCTCTACTCCTACAATGAGCAGTTCTTC
abundance: many; j_gene: TRBJ2-7; d_gene: .; v_gene: TRBV5-1; CDR3aa: CASSLARGGSLHEQYF; CDR3nt: TGCGCCAGCAGCTTGGCCAGGGGGGGGAGCCTCCACGAGCAGTACTTC
abundance: many; j_gene: TRBJ2-3; d_gene: .; v_gene: TRBV29-1; CDR3aa: CSVRGSETDTQYF; CDR3nt: TGCAGCGTTCGAGGGTCAGAAACAGATACGCAGTATTTT
abundance: many; j_gene: TRBJ2-1; d_gene: .; v_gene: TRBV29-1; CDR3aa: CSVVRAEDNEQFF; CDR3nt: TGCAGCGTTGTACGAGCGGAGGACAATGAGCAGTTCTTC
abundance: many; j_gene: TRBJ2-3; d_gene: .; v_gene: TRBV20-1; CDR3aa: CSARVVAAFTDTQYF; CDR3nt: TGCAGTGCTAGGGTCGTAGCGGCTTTCACAGATACGCAGTATTTT
abundance: few; j_gene: TRBJ2-7; d_gene: TRBD1; v_gene: TRBV15; CDR3aa: CATSRGQGSYEQYF; CDR3nt: TGTGCCACCAGCAGAGGACAGGGTTCCTACGAGCAGTACTTC
abundance: many; j_gene: TRBJ2-1; d_gene: .; v_gene: TRBV29-1; CDR3aa: CSVEDPLAVNEQFF; CDR3nt: TGCAGCGTTGAAGATCCACTAGCAGTTAATGAGCAGTTCTTC
abundance: many; j_gene: TRBJ2-7; d_gene: TRBD2; v_gene: TRBV12-3/TRBV12-4; CDR3aa: CASSFAGVLEQYF; CDR3nt: TGTGCCAGCAGTTTTGCGGGAGTTCTCGAGCAGTACTTC
abundance: many; j_gene: TRBJ2-1; d_gene: TRBD1; v_gene: TRBV4-3; CDR3aa: CASSQDRDRAYNEQFF; CDR3nt: TGCGCCAGCAGCCAAGATAGGGACAGGGCCTACAATGAGCAGTTCTTC
abundance: many; j_gene: TRBJ2-1; d_gene: .; v_gene: TRBV25-1; CDR3aa: CASSGNPSSNSYNEQFF; CDR3nt: TGTGCCAGCAGTGGCAATCCGTCGAGTAACTCCTACAATGAGCAGTTCTTC
abundance: many; j_gene: TRBJ2-7; d_gene: TRBD2; v_gene: TRBV29-1; CDR3aa: CSVGSSGRGSYEQYF; CDR3nt: TGCAGCGTTGGATCTAGCGGGAGAGGGTCCTACGAGCAGTACTTC
abundance: many; j_gene: TRBJ2-2; d_gene: .; v_gene: TRBV12-3/TRBV12-4; CDR3aa: CASRAATGELFF; CDR3nt: TGTGCCAGCAGAGCGGCCACCGGGGAGCTGTTTTTT
abundance: many; j_gene: TRBJ2-2; d_gene: .; v_gene: TRBV7-9; CDR3aa: CASSPEWSGELFF; CDR3nt: TGTGCCAGCAGCCCAGAGTGGTCCGGGGAGCTGTTTTTT
abundance: many; j_gene: TRBJ2-2; d_gene: .; v_gene: TRBV27; CDR3aa: CASSFFGRTGELFF; CDR3nt: TGTGCCAGCTCGTTTTTTGGGCGCACCGGGGAGCTGTTTTTT
abundance: many; j_gene: TRBJ1-1; d_gene: .; v_gene: TRBV7-9; CDR3aa: CASSTRDARFEAFF; CDR3nt: TGTGCCAGCAGCACCCGGGACGCCCGCTTTGAAGCTTTCTTT
abundance: many; j_gene: TRBJ2-7; d_gene: .; v_gene: TRBV2; CDR3aa: CATSSGSLATYEQYF; CDR3nt: TGTGCCACCTCATCGGGCAGTCTCGCAACCTACGAGCAGTACTTC
abundance: many; j_gene: TRBJ2-1; d_gene: TRBD2; v_gene: TRBV4-3; CDR3aa: CASSQRGGRALWFF; CDR3nt: TGCGCCAGCAGCCAACGGGGCGGGAGGGCCCTTTGGTTCTTC
abundance: many; j_gene: TRBJ2-2; d_gene: TRBD2; v_gene: TRBV5-4; CDR3aa: CASSTQLAGVDDELFF; CDR3nt: TGTGCCAGCAGCACACAACTAGCGGGAGTGGACGATGAGCTGTTTTTT
abundance: .; j_gene: TRBJ2-3; d_gene: TRBD1; v_gene: TRBV2; CDR3aa: CASSVRTGADTQYF; CDR3nt: TGTGCCAGCAGTGTCCGGACAGGGGCAGATACGCAGTATTTT
abundance: .; j_gene: TRBJ1-4; d_gene: TRBD1; v_gene: TRBV7-7; CDR3aa: CASSPGTDSALFF; CDR3nt: TGTGCCAGCAGCCCGGGGACAGATTCAGCTCTGTTTTTT
abundance: many; j_gene: TRBJ2-7; d_gene: TRBD1; v_gene: TRBV6-5; CDR3aa: CARVKYEQGISYEQYF; CDR3nt: TGTGCCAGAGTTAAATATGAACAGGGGATCTCCTACGAGCAGTACTTC
abundance: many; j_gene: TRBJ2-1; d_gene: TRBD2; v_gene: TRBV5-1; CDR3aa: CASSGLAYNEQFF; CDR3nt: TGCGCCAGCAGCGGACTAGCCTACAATGAGCAGTTCTTC
abundance: many; j_gene: TRBJ2-2; d_gene: .; v_gene: TRBV6-2/TRBV6-3; CDR3aa: CASSYASLTGELFF; CDR3nt: TGTGCCAGCAGTTACGCTAGCCTCACCGGGGAGCTGTTTTTT
abundance: many; j_gene: TRBJ2-3; d_gene: .; v_gene: TRBV15; CDR3aa: CATSRDRGTGTDTQYF; CDR3nt: TGTGCCACCAGCAGAGATCGAGGGACTGGCACAGATACGCAGTATTTT
abundance: many; j_gene: TRBJ2-7; d_gene: .; v_gene: TRBV11-2; CDR3aa: CASSPSTRPRYEQYF; CDR3nt: TGTGCCAGCAGCCCCTCGACCCGTCCCCGCTACGAGCAGTACTTC
abundance: many; j_gene: TRBJ2-3; d_gene: .; v_gene: TRBV7-2; CDR3aa: CASSLVTGSTDTQYF; CDR3nt: TGTGCCAGCAGCTTAGTCACAGGTAGCACAGATACGCAGTATTTT
abundance: many; j_gene: TRBJ2-1; d_gene: TRBD2; v_gene: TRBV4-3; CDR3aa: CASSQENLFGLGDNEQFF; CDR3nt: TGCGCCAGCAGCCAAGAGAATCTCTTCGGACTAGGAGACAATGAGCAGTTCTTC
abundance: many; j_gene: TRBJ1-2; d_gene: TRBD1; v_gene: TRBV4-3; CDR3aa: CASSQLSVTGGYGYTF; CDR3nt: TGCGCCAGCAGCCAATTGAGTGTCACAGGGGGCTATGGCTACACCTTC
abundance: .; j_gene: TRBJ1-4; d_gene: TRBD1; v_gene: TRBV12-3/TRBV12-4; CDR3aa: CASSSTGLGTNEKLFF; CDR3nt: TGTGCCAGCAGTTCGACAGGGTTGGGAACTAATGAAAAACTGTTTTTT
abundance: few; j_gene: TRBJ1-2; d_gene: .; v_gene: TRBV7-2; CDR3aa: CASSLVYGEGYTF; CDR3nt: TGTGCCAGCAGCTTAGTGTATGGTGAGGGCTACACCTTC
abundance: .; j_gene: TRBJ2-7; d_gene: TRBD1; v_gene: TRBV19; CDR3aa: CASSISGTVLIEQYF; CDR3nt: TGTGCCAGTAGTATATCGGGGACAGTCCTGATCGAGCAGTACTTC
abundance: many; j_gene: TRBJ2-1; d_gene: .; v_gene: TRBV6-2/TRBV6-3; CDR3aa: CASSYLSGTATYNEQFF; CDR3nt: TGTGCCAGCAGTTACTTATCGGGGACTGCGACCTACAATGAGCAGTTCTTC
abundance: many; j_gene: TRBJ2-1; d_gene: .; v_gene: TRBV12-3/TRBV12-4; CDR3aa: CASSPGPGNEQFF; CDR3nt: TGTGCCAGCAGTCCCGGGCCTGGCAATGAGCAGTTCTTC